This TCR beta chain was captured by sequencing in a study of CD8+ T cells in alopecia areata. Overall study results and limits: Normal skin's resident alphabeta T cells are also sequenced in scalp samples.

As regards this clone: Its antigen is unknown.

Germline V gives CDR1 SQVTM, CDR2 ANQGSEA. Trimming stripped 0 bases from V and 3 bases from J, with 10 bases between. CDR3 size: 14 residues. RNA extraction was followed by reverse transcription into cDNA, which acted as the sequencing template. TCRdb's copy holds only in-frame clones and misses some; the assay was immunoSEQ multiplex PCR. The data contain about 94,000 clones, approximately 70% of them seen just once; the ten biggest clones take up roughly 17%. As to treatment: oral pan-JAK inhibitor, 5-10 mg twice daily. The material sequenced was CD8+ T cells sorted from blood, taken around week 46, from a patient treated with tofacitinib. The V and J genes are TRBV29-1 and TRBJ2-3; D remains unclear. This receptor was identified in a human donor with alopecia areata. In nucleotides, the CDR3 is TGCAGCGTTGAAGATCTGGGTGTAACAGATACGCAGTATTTT. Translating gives CSVEDLGVTDTQYF.